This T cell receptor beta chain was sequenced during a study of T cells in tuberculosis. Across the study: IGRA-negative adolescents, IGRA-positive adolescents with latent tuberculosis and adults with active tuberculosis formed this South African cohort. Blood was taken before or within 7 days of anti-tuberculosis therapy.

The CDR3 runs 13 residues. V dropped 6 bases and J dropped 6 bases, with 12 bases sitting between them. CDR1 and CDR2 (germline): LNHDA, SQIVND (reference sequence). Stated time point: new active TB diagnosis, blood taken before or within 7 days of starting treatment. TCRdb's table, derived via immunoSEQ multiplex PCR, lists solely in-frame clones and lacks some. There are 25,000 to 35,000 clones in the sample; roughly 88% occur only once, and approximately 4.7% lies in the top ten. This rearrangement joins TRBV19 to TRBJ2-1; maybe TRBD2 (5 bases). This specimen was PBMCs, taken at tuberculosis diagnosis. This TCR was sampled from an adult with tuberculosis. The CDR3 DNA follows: TGTGCCAGTAGCGAGGGAGCCCTCAATGAGCAGTTCTTC. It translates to CASSEGALNEQFF.